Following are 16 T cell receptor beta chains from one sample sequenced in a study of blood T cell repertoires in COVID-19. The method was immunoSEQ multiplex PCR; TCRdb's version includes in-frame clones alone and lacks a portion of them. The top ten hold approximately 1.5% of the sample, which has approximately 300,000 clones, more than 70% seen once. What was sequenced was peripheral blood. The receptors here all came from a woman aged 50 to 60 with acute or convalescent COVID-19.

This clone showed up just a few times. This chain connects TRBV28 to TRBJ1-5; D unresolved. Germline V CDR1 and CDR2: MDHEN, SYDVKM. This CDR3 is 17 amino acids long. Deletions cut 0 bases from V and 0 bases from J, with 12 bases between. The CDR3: CASSLWGGDYSNQPQHF. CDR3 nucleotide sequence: TGTGCCAGCAGTTTATGGGGCGGGGATTATAGCAATCAGCCCCAGCATTTT.

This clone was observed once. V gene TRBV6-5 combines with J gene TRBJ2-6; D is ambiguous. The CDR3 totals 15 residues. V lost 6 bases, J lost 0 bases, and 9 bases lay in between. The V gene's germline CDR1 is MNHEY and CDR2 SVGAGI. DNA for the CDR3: TGTGCCAGCAGCCCCGGGTACTCTGGGGCCAACGTCCTGACTTTC. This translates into CASSPGYSGANVLTF.

CDR3 in amino acids: CASSPTTGTAYSNQPQHF. CDR3 nucleotides: TGTGCCAGCAGCCCTACGACAGGGACAGCGTATAGCAATCAGCCCCAGCATTTT. V usage is TRBV7-6 and J usage is TRBJ1-5; 7 bases are a match to TRBD1. CDR1 and CDR2 from the germline V gene are SGHVS and FNYEAQ. CDR3 length: 18 residues. The junction had 13 bases not matched to a gene; V was cut back by 5 bases and J by 0 bases.

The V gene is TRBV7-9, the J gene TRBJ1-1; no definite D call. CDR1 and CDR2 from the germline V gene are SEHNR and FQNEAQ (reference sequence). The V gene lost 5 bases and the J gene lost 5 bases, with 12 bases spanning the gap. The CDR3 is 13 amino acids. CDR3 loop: CASSLSQTTEAFF. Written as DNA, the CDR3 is TGTGCCAGCAGCCTTAGCCAGACTACTGAAGCTTTCTTT.

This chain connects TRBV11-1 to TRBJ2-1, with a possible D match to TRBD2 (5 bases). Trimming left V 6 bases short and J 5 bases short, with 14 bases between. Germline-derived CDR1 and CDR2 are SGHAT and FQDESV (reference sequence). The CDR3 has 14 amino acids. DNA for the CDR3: TGTGCCAGCAGGGAGCAAGGGCGGGACAATGAGCAGTTCTTC. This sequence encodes CASREQGRDNEQFF.

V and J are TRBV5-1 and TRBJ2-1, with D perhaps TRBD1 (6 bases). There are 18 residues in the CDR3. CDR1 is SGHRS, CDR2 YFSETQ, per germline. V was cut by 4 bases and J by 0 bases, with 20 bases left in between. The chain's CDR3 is CASSQSRDTMSSYNEQFF. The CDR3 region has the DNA TGCGCCAGCAGCCAGTCCCGGGACACGATGAGCTCCTACAATGAGCAGTTCTTC. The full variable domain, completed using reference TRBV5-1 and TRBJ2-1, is KAGVTQTPRYLIKTRGQQVTLSCSPISGHRSVSWYQQTPGQGLQFLFEYFSETQRNKGNFPGRFSGRQFSNSRSEMNVSTLELGDSALYLCASSQSRDTMSSYNEQFFGPGTRLTVL.

In nucleotides, the CDR3 is TGTGCCAGCAGTTATCACCGGGACAGGGGAGAAGATGAGCAGTTCTTC. It is translated as CASSYHRDRGEDEQFF. The V and J genes are TRBV6-2 or TRBV6-3 and TRBJ2-1, with 10 bases that match TRBD1. J gave up 8 bases and V 3 bases, and 10 bases lay outside the gene matches. Germline V CDR1 and CDR2: MNHEY, SVGEGT. The CDR3 is 16 amino acids.

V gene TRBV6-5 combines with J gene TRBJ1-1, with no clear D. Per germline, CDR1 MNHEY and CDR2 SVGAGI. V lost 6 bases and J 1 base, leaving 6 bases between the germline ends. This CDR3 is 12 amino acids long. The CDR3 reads CASSHKNTEAFF. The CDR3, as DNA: TGTGCCAGCAGCCACAAGAACACTGAAGCTTTCTTT.

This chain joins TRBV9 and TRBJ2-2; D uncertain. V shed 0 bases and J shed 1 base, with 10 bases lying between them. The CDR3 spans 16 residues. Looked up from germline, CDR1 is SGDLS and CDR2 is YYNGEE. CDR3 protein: CASSVGQAMNTGELFF. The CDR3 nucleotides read TGTGCCAGCAGCGTAGGACAAGCTATGAACACCGGGGAGCTGTTTTTT.

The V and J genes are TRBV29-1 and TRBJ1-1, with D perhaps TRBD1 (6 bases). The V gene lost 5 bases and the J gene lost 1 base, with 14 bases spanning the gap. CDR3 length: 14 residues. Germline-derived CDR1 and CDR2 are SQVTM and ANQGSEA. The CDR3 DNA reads TGCAGCGTTAATCGGGACACCCCGAACACTGAAGCTTTCTTT. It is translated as CSVNRDTPNTEAFF. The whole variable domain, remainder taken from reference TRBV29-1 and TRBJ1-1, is SAVISQKPSRDICQRGTSLTIQCQVDSQVTMMFWYRQQPGQSLTLIATANQGSEATYESGFVIDKFPISRPNLTFSTLTVSNMSPEDSSIYLCSVNRDTPNTEAFFGQGTRLTVV.

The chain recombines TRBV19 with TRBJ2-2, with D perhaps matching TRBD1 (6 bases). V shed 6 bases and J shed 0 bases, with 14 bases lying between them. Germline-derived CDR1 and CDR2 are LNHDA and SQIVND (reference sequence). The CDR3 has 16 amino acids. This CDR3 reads CASSPQGYSNTGELFF. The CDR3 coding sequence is TGTGCCAGTAGCCCACAGGGTTACTCGAACACCGGGGAGCTGTTTTTT.

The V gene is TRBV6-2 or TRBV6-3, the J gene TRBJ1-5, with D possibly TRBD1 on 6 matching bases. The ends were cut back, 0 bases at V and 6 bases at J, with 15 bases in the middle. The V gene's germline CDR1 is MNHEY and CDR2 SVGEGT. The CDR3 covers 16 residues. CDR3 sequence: CASSYSVSGARQPQHF. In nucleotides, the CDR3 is TGTGCCAGCAGTTACTCGGTGTCAGGGGCACGTCAGCCCCAGCATTTT.

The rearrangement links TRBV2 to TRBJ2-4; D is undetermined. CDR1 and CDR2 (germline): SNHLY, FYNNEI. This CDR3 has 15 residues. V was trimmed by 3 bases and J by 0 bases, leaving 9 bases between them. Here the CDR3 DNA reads TGTGCCAGCAGTGAGGCGGAGCTAGCCAAAAACATTCAGTACTTC. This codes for CASSEAELAKNIQYF. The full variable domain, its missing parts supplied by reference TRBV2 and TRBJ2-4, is EPEVTQTPSHQVTQMGQEVILRCVPISNHLYFYWYRQILGQKVEFLVSFYNNEISEKSEIFDDQFSVERPDGSNFTLKIRSTKLEDSAMYFCASSEAELAKNIQYFGAGTRLSVL.

The CDR3 coding sequence is TGCGCCAGCAGCTTGCGGACAGGGGACACCGGGGAGCTGTTTTTT. Protein: CASSLRTGDTGELFF. J is TRBJ2-2 and V is TRBV5-1, with TRBD1 matching over 9 bases. The CDR3 totals 15 residues. Trimming removed 1 base from V and 3 bases from J; junction bases left unmatched: 1. Per the germline V gene, CDR1 is SGHRS and CDR2 is YFSETQ. The complete variable domain, with remaining parts taken from reference TRBV5-1 and TRBJ2-2, reads KAGVTQTPRYLIKTRGQQVTLSCSPISGHRSVSWYQQTPGQGLQFLFEYFSETQRNKGNFPGRFSGRQFSNSRSEMNVSTLELGDSALYLCASSLRTGDTGELFFGEGSRLTVL.

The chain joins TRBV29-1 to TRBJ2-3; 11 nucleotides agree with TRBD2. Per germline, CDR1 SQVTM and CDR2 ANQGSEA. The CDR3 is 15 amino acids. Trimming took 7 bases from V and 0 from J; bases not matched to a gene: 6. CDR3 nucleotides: TGCAGCGCTGGACTAGCGGGCACTAGCACAGATACGCAGTATTTT. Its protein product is CSAGLAGTSTDTQYF.

This CDR3 reads CASSPPEGINQPQHF. CDR3 sequence (DNA): TGTGCCAGCAGTCCCCCCGAGGGTATCAATCAGCCCCAGCATTTT. The J gene is TRBJ1-5, the V gene TRBV27; D is uncertain. The ends were cut back, 5 bases at V and 3 bases at J, with 14 bases in the middle. This CDR3 contains 15 residues. Germline CDR1 is MNHEY and CDR2 is SMNVEV (reference sequence).